This T cell receptor beta chain derives from a study of blood T cell repertoires in COVID-19. The CDR3 extends over 12 amino acids. CDR1 is KGHDR, CDR2 SFDVKD, per germline. V lost 3 bases, J lost 9 bases, and 11 bases lay in between. Only in-frame clones appear in the TCRdb table, and some are missing; sequencing was by immunoSEQ multiplex PCR. The sample has 200,000 to 300,000 clones, roughly 85% seen once. The sequencing input was peripheral blood. This receptor was obtained from a man in his forties or fifties with COVID-19, enrolled during active disease. The chain uses TRBV24-1 and TRBJ2-7, with D perhaps matching TRBD1 (5 bases). The CDR3: CATSDPTGRQYF. As DNA, the CDR3 is TGTGCCACCAGTGATCCTACAGGCAGGCAGTACTTC.